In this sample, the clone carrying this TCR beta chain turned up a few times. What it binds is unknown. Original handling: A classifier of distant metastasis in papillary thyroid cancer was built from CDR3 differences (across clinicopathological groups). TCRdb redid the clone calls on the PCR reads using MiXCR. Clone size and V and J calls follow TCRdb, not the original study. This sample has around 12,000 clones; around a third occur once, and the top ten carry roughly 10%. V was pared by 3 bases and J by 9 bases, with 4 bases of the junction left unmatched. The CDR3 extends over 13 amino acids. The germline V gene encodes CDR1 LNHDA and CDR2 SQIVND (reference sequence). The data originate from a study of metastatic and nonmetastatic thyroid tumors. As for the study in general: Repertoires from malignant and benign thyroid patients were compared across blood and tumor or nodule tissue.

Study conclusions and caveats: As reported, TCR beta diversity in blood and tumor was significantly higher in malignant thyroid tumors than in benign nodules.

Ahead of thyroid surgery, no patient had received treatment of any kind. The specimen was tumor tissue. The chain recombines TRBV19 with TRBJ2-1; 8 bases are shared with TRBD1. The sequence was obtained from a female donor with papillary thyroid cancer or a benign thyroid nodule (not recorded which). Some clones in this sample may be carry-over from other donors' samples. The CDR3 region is CASSIPTGAEQFF. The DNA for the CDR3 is TGTGCCAGTAGTATCCCGACAGGGGCTGAGCAGTTCTTC.